Listed below are T cell receptor beta chains from one sample, sequenced in a study of breast tumors, draining lymph nodes, adjacent tissues. TCRdb fed the multiplex PCR reads into MiXCR, producing one record per CDR3 protein. In the table there are about 300,000 distinct CDR3 sequences, roughly 30% of which are singletons. What was sequenced was axillary lymph node tissue. These receptors originate from a female donor with breast cancer. Some clones in this sample may be carry-over from other donors' samples. Both conserved end residues are part of each CDR3. A D gene is named only where the DNA matches it firmly. Some rows have no size entry. The others give once, few or many, or a class for an expanded clone.

v_gene	j_gene	abundance	d_gene	CDR3aa	CDR3nt
TRBV11-3	TRBJ1-1	.	.	CASSFVGAEAFF	TGTGCCAGCAGCTTTGTGGGGGCTGAAGCTTTCTTT
TRBV4-2	TRBJ2-1	many	.	CASSRGDFYNEQFF	TGTGCCAGCAGCCGAGGAGATTTCTACAATGAGCAGTTCTTC
TRBV6-1	TRBJ2-1	few	TRBD2	CASSGLAGTYNEQFF	TGTGCCAGCAGTGGACTAGCGGGAACGTACAATGAGCAGTTCTTC
TRBV6-6	TRBJ2-1	many	.	CASRARAEVEQFF	TGTGCCAGCAGGGCCAGGGCGGAGGTTGAGCAGTTCTTC
TRBV7-9	TRBJ2-5	many	TRBD2	CASSLRASGRGYQETQYF	TGTGCCAGCAGCTTAAGGGCTAGCGGGAGGGGGTACCAAGAGACCCAGTACTTC
TRBV7-2	TRBJ1-4	many	TRBD1	CASSSRGAATNEKLFF	TGTGCCAGCAGCTCCAGGGGGGCGGCAACTAATGAAAAACTGTTTTTT
TRBV7-2	TRBJ2-7	many	.	CASSRGRGWEQYF	TGTGCCAGCAGCCGGGGAAGGGGCTGGGAGCAGTACTTC
TRBV6-5	TRBJ1-2	.	TRBD1	CASSYGTGRDDGYTF	TGTGCCAGCAGTTACGGGACAGGGAGGGACGATGGCTACACCTTC
TRBV25-1	TRBJ2-5	many	.	CTSSELAQETQYF	TGTACAAGCAGTGAGCTAGCACAAGAGACCCAGTACTTC
TRBV20-1	TRBJ2-7	many	.	CSARVGNFYEQYF	TGCAGTGCTAGAGTTGGAAATTTCTACGAGCAGTACTTC
TRBV20-1	TRBJ2-3	.	.	CSASPGNNEQYF	TGCAGTGCTAGCCCAGGGAACAATGAGCAGTATTTT